This record looks at one T cell receptor beta chain sequence and its context. Sequencing was performed with immunoSEQ multiplex PCR; in TCRdb, only in-frame clones are kept and a portion is missing. The sample consists of about 40,000 clones, around nine tenths of them appearing once. The trim removed 7 bases at V and 0 bases at J, leaving 0 bases unmatched. Germline V gene data show CDR1 as DFQATT and CDR2 as SNEGSKA (reference sequence). CDR3 length equals 11 residues. This entry comes from a study of T cell changes during pregnancy in multiple sclerosis. The clonotype comes from a female donor with multiple sclerosis, enrolled in a pregnancy study. Sample: peripheral blood, taken before pregnancy. The chain has TRBV20-1 and TRBJ2-7; 7 bases are shared with TRBD2. CDR3 sequence: CSGEGSYEQYF. The CDR3 DNA reads TGCAGTGGGGAGGGCTCCTACGAGCAGTACTTC.